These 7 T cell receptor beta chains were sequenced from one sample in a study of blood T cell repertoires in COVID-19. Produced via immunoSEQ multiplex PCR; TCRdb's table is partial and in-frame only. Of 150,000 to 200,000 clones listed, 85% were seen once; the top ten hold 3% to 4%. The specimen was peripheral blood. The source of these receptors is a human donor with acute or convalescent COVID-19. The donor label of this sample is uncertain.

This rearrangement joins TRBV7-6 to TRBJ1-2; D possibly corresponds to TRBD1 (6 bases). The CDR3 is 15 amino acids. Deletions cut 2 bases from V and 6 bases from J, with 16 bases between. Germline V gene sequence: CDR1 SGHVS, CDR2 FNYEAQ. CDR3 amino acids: CASSLRGEGVDGYTF. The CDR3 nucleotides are TGTGCCAGCAGCTTAAGGGGGGAGGGAGTAGATGGCTACACCTTC.

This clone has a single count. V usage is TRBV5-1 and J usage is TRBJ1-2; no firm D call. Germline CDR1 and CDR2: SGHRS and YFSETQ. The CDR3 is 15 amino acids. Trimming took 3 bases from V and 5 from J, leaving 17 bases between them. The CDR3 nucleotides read TGCGCCAGCAGCTCGTCCCCAAGAGAATCTTATGGCTACACCTTC. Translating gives CASSSSPRESYGYTF. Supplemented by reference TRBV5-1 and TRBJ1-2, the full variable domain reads KAGVTQTPRYLIKTRGQQVTLSCSPISGHRSVSWYQQTPGQGLQFLFEYFSETQRNKGNFPGRFSGRQFSNSRSEMNVSTLELGDSALYLCASSSSPRESYGYTFGSGTRLTVV.

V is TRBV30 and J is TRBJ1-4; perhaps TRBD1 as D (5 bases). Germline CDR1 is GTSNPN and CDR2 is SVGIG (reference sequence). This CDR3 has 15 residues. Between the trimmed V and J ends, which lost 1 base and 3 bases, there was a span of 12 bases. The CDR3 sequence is CAWSEMGLANEKLFF. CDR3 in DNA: TGTGCCTGGAGTGAAATGGGGCTCGCTAATGAAAAACTGTTTTTT.

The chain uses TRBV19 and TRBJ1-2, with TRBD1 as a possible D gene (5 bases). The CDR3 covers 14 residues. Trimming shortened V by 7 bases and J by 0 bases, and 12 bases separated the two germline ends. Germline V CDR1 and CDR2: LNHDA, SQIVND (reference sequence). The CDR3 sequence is CASNKQASNYGYTF. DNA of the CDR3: TGTGCCAGTAACAAACAGGCGTCTAACTATGGCTACACCTTC.

The CDR3 bases are TGTGCCAGCAGTTACGGTGGGGAGAACTATGGCTACACCTTC. It codes for CASSYGGENYGYTF. The chain joins TRBV6-2 or TRBV6-3 to TRBJ1-2; D uncertain. Germline lookup yields CDR1 MNHEY and CDR2 SVGEGT. The CDR3 loop spans 14 amino acids. Trimming left V 2 bases short and J 2 bases short, with 9 bases between.

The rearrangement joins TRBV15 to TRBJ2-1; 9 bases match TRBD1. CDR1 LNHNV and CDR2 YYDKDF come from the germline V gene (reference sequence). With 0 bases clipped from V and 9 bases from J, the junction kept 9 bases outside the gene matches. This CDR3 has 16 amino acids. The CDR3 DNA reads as TGTGCCACCAGCAGAGATCAACAGGGGGCTTCGAGTGAGCAGTTCTTC. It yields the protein CATSRDQQGASSEQFF.

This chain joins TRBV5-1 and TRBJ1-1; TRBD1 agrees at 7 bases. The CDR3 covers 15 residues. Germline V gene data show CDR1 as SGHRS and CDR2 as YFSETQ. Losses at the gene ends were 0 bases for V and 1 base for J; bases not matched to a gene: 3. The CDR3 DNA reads TGCGCCAGCAGCTTGGGAGGGGGCCGGAACACTGAAGCTTTCTTT. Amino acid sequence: CASSLGGGRNTEAFF. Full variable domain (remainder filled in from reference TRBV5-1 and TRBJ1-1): KAGVTQTPRYLIKTRGQQVTLSCSPISGHRSVSWYQQTPGQGLQFLFEYFSETQRNKGNFPGRFSGRQFSNSRSEMNVSTLELGDSALYLCASSLGGGRNTEAFFGQGTRLTVV.